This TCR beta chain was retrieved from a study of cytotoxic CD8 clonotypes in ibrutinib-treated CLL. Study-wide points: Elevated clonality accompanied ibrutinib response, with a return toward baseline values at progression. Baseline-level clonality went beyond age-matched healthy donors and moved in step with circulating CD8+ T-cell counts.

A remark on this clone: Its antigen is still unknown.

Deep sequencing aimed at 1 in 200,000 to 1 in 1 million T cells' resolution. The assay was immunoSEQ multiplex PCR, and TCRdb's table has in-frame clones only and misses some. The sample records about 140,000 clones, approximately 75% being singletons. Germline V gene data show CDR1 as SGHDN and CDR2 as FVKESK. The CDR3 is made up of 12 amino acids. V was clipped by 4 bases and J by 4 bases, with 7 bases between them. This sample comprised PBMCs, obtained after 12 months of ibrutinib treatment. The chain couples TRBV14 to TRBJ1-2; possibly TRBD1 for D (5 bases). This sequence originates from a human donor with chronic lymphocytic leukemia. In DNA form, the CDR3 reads TGTGCCAGCAGCCGGGGGGGCTATGGCTACACCTTC. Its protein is CASSRGGYGYTF. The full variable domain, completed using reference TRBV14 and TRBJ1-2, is EAGVTQFPSHSVIEKGQTVTLRCDPISGHDNLYWYRRVMGKEIKFLLHFVKESKQDESGMPNNRFLAERTGGTYSTLKVQPAELEDSGVYFCASSRGGYGYTFGSGTRLTVV.